The 18 T cell receptor beta chains below come from one sample, sequenced in a study of radiation and T cells in renal cell carcinoma. As for time point: blood 2 weeks post-SBRT. The treatment denotes: 15 Gy SBRT to primary tumor, nephrectomy 4 weeks later. The repertoire was sequenced with immunoSEQ multiplex PCR; TCRdb's copy has only in-frame clones and lacks some. The sample carries some 120,000 clones, 80% to 90% recorded once. The specimen comprised blood, sampled from a patient whose treatment included radiotherapy and nephrectomy. These receptors were collected from a woman aged 60-75 years with renal cell carcinoma.

The rearrangement uses TRBV6-5 and TRBJ1-1, with unresolved D. The CDR3 is 12 amino acids. With 6 bases removed from V and 5 bases from J, the gap between germline ends came to 10 bases. Germline V gene data show CDR1 as MNHEY and CDR2 as SVGAGI. The CDR3 region is CASRGSATEAFF. The CDR3, as DNA: TGTGCCAGCAGGGGTTCGGCGACTGAAGCTTTCTTT.

This clone was seen only once. The chain uses TRBV19 and TRBJ1-4; no firm D call. This CDR3 is 14 amino acids long. The V and J ends lost 1 base and 7 bases respectively, with 10 bases between them. Germline V gives CDR1 LNHDA, CDR2 SQIVND (reference sequence). The CDR3 DNA reads TGTGCCAGTAGTATAGGGGCAGACCGTGAAAAACTGTTTTTT. This translates into CASSIGADREKLFF.

This chain joins TRBV7-2 and TRBJ2-1; D ambiguous. V was shortened by 6 bases and J by 5 bases, with 11 bases between the two germline ends. This CDR3 has 13 residues. Germline-derived CDR1 and CDR2 are SGHTA and FQGNSA. The CDR3 nucleotides are TGTGCCAGCAGGATTCTGGTTAACAATGAGCAGTTCTTC. Its translation: CASRILVNNEQFF. Full variable domain (rest looked up from reference TRBV7-2 and TRBJ2-1): GAGVSQSPSNKVTEKGKDVELRCDPISGHTALYWYRQSLGQGLEFLIYFQGNSAPDKSGLPSDRFSAERTGGSVSTLTIQRTQQEDSAVYLCASRILVNNEQFFGPGTRLTVL.

This clone showed up just once. The chain joins TRBV5-4 to TRBJ2-3; D is unresolved. Germline V CDR1 and CDR2: SGHNT, YYREEE (reference sequence). This CDR3 is built from 15 residues. V was clipped by 1 base and J by 2 bases, with 11 bases between them. CDR3 nucleotides: TGTGCCAGCAGCTTGAGGAAGCCTGACACAGATACGCAGTATTTT. It yields the protein CASSLRKPDTDTQYF.

Only a few counts were recorded for this clone. This rearrangement joins TRBV29-1 to TRBJ1-1; D is ambiguous. The length of the CDR3 is 14 residues. V gave up 7 bases and J gave up 0 bases, with 15 bases separating them. Germline CDR1 reads SQVTM; CDR2 reads ANQGSEA. For the CDR3, the DNA is TGCAGCGCGATCGACGGCCTTGTGAACACTGAAGCTTTCTTT. Its translation is CSAIDGLVNTEAFF.

The rearrangement uses TRBV6-1 and TRBJ1-5; D is uncertain. This CDR3 is 14 amino acids long. Trimming stripped 5 bases from V and 2 bases from J, with 10 bases between. Germline V gene lookup returns CDR1 MNHNS and CDR2 SASEGT. CDR3 sequence: CASSPSGGNQPQHF. The CDR3 DNA is TGTGCCAGCAGTCCGAGTGGAGGCAATCAGCCCCAGCATTTT.

A note on this clone: Other nucleotide sequences in the sample specify the same CDR3. The rearrangement uses TRBV6-1 and TRBJ1-5; 8 bases match TRBD1. Trimming at V came to 6 bases and at J to 7 bases, leaving 5 bases not matched to a gene. CDR1 is MNHNS, CDR2 SASEGT, per germline. The CDR3 is 13 amino acids. The CDR3 nucleotides read TGTGCCAGCAGCGACAGGGGAGGCCAGCCCCAGCATTTT. Protein sequence: CASSDRGGQPQHF.

The V and J genes are TRBV5-5 and TRBJ1-5; the D is unclear. The CDR3 extends over 13 amino acids. V was cut by 2 bases and J by 0 bases, with 3 bases left in between. Looked up from germline, CDR1 is SGHKS and CDR2 is YYEKEE (reference sequence). CDR3 DNA sequence: TGTGCCAGCAGCTTTAGTAGCAATCAGCCCCAGCATTTT. Translation gives CASSFSSNQPQHF.

The chain links TRBV7-3 to TRBJ1-2, with no clear D. V was trimmed by 6 bases and J by 5 bases, leaving 13 bases between them. This CDR3 region has 13 residues. Germline V gene sequence: CDR1 SGHTA, CDR2 FQGTGA. CDR3 in amino acids: CASSSQDLYGYTF. DNA of the CDR3: TGTGCCAGCAGTTCGCAGGATCTGTATGGCTACACCTTC.

This clone appeared a few times. The chain has TRBV2 and TRBJ1-4; 9 bases line up with TRBD1. The germline V gene encodes CDR1 SNHLY and CDR2 FYNNEI. V lost 6 bases to trimming and J lost 0 bases; unmatched junction nucleotides: 5. The CDR3 contains 16 residues. CDR3 nucleotide sequence: TGTGCCAGCAGAACTGGGGACAGGGCAACTAATGAAAAACTGTTTTTT. Translation gives CASRTGDRATNEKLFF.

This chain connects TRBV5-1 to TRBJ2-6; D is unclear. V lost 1 base and J lost 1, with 9 bases in between. Germline V CDR1 and CDR2: SGHRS, YFSETQ. This CDR3 comprises 16 residues. The DNA of the CDR3 is TGCGCCAGCAGCTTGTCTCAGGTATCTGGGGCCAACGTCCTGACTTTC. Its protein is CASSLSQVSGANVLTF.

The genes are TRBV7-6 and TRBJ2-3; 9 bases fit TRBD1. V dropped 0 bases and J dropped 3; count of bases not matched to a gene: 4. The germline V gene encodes CDR1 SGHVS and CDR2 FNYEAQ. The length of the CDR3 is 16 residues. The CDR3 sequence: CASSLATQGATDTQYF. CDR3 coding DNA: TGTGCCAGCAGCTTAGCGACACAGGGGGCTACAGATACGCAGTATTTT.

This rearrangement joins TRBV6-1 to TRBJ1-2; unclear D gene. The V end lost 0 bases, the J end lost 2 bases, and 7 bases lay between the germline ends. This CDR3 contains 14 residues. Per the germline V gene, CDR1 is MNHNS and CDR2 is SASEGT. The CDR3 loop is CASSEARRNYGYTF. The CDR3 coding sequence is TGTGCCAGCAGTGAAGCAAGGAGGAACTATGGCTACACCTTC.

This clone is a singleton in its sample. The chain has TRBV19 and TRBJ2-5; D possibly corresponds to TRBD1 (7 bases). Germline CDR1 is LNHDA and CDR2 is SQIVND (reference sequence). The germline V and J ends were trimmed by 2 bases and 9 bases, with 13 bases remaining between them. The CDR3 has 13 residues. This CDR3 reads CASSITGERAQYF. In nucleotides, the CDR3 is TGTGCCAGTAGTATAACAGGGGAGCGGGCCCAGTACTTC.

The J gene is TRBJ2-1, the V gene TRBV20-1, with unresolved D. The CDR3 runs to 11 residues. Trimming removed 3 bases from V and 3 bases from J, with 3 bases in between. CDR1 is DFQATT, CDR2 SNEGSKA, per germline (reference sequence). CDR3 protein: CSASFYNEQFF. CDR3 bases: TGCAGTGCTAGCTTCTACAATGAGCAGTTCTTC.

J is TRBJ1-1 and V is TRBV29-1; 7 bases match TRBD1. CDR3 size: 14 residues. Germline V CDR1 and CDR2: SQVTM, ANQGSEA. The V gene end was trimmed by 6 bases and the J gene end by 4 bases; junction bases not matched to a gene: 11. Written as DNA, the CDR3 is TGCAGCGTGTCAAGACAGGGAGCGGCCACTGAAGCTTTCTTT. Translating gives CSVSRQGAATEAFF.

The chain is built from TRBV9 and TRBJ2-2; 13 positions match TRBD2. The V segment lost 4 bases and the J segment 4 bases; nucleotides outside the gene matches: 4. CDR1 and CDR2 (germline): SGDLS, YYNGEE. The CDR3 contains 16 residues. Here the CDR3 DNA reads TGTGCCAGCAGCACGGGACTAGCGGGAACCACCGGGGAGCTGTTTTTT. Translation gives CASSTGLAGTTGELFF.

The chain employs TRBV11-3 and TRBJ2-3; the match to TRBD2 covers 15 bases. Per the germline V gene, CDR1 is SGHNT and CDR2 is YENEEA. The V segment lost 4 bases and the J segment 5 bases; nucleotides outside the gene matches: 7. There are 17 residues in the CDR3. As DNA, the CDR3 is TGTGCCAGCAGCTACGGGACTAGCGGGGGGCCGGAAGATACGCAGTATTTT. It specifies CASSYGTSGGPEDTQYF.